This TCR beta chain was sequenced in a study of T-cell memory formation after mild COVID-19. In the study overall: TCR clusters showed largely donor specificity. Overall study results and limits: The study found balanced CD4/CD8 in clones contracting day 15 to 85 and a CD4+ lean in later expanders. Contracting CD8+ clones were enriched in EMRA, CD4+ mainly in CM and EM.

This clonotype was seen a few times. The antigen remains unidentified. V gave up 5 bases and J gave up 2 bases; unmatched junction bases: 15. The CDR3 consists of 18 residues. Germline V CDR1 and CDR2: SGHTA, FQGTGA. It was 5'RACE with constant-segment primers that produced the TCR alpha and TCR beta cDNA libraries, which carried sample barcodes and UMIs. TCRdb reprocessed the 5' RACE reads via MiXCR and lists one record per CDR3 protein. Of 450,000 to 650,000 distinct CDR3 sequences listed, more than 15% were seen once; the top ten hold about 11%. This receptor was identified in an adult woman who had mild COVID-19 (a few samples of this study predate the infection). Cell type and time point are not known. Sequenced: PBMCs or a T cell subset sorted from them (not recorded which). This chain links TRBV7-3 with TRBJ2-3; TRBD2 matches at 8 bases. The chain's CDR3 is CASSPNGGPAGATDTQYF. Written as DNA, the CDR3 is TGTGCCAGCAGCCCAAACGGGGGGCCAGCGGGAGCCACAGATACGCAGTATTTT.